A selection of T cell receptor beta chains follows, all from one sample in a study of OX40 agonist ivuxolimab in advanced cancers. The method was immunoSEQ multiplex PCR; TCRdb's version includes in-frame clones alone and lacks a portion of them. The data show around 69,000 clones, roughly nine tenths seen once. Material: CD4+ or CD8+ T cells sorted from blood, obtained in a trial of the OX40 agonist ivuxolimab. Receptors were obtained from an adult with an advanced solid tumor such as melanoma, head and neck, liver or kidney cancer. The CDR3 runs from the conserved cysteine through the conserved F or W. The D gene is left open where the match is weak. Only part of the rows carry a size: once, few, many, or a class if the clone is expanded.

CDR3 DNA: TGCGCCAGCAGCCTTCGGACGGAGAACTATGGCTACACCTTC
CDR3 protein: CASSLRTENYGYTF
clone size: .
D gene: .
J gene: TRBJ1-2
V gene: TRBV4-1

CDR3 DNA: TGTGCCAGCAGCCTCAGACTAGCGGGAGGATCTAACACCGGGGAGCTGTTTTTT
CDR3 protein: CASSLRLAGGSNTGELFF
clone size: .
D gene: TRBD2
J gene: TRBJ2-2
V gene: TRBV9

CDR3 DNA: TGTGCCAGCAGCGCGGACGGGAATAGCAATCAGCCCCAGCATTTT
CDR3 protein: CASSADGNSNQPQHF
clone size: .
D gene: .
J gene: TRBJ1-5
V gene: TRBV9

CDR3 DNA: TGCGCCAGCAGCTTGACCGGGACTAGCGGGAGAAATGAGCAGTTCTTC
CDR3 protein: CASSLTGTSGRNEQFF
clone size: .
D gene: TRBD2
J gene: TRBJ2-1
V gene: TRBV5-1

CDR3 DNA: TGCGCCAGCAGCCAAGCCGACAGCACAGATACGCAGTATTTT
CDR3 protein: CASSQADSTDTQYF
clone size: .
D gene: .
J gene: TRBJ2-3
V gene: TRBV4-1

CDR3 DNA: TGTGCCAGCAGTTACAGGACCTTGGGCTATGGCTACACCTTC
CDR3 protein: CASSYRTLGYGYTF
clone size: .
D gene: .
J gene: TRBJ1-2
V gene: TRBV6-5

CDR3 DNA: TGTGCCTGCAGTCGGTTTAGGGCTGAAGCTTTCTTT
CDR3 protein: CACSRFRAEAFF
clone size: .
D gene: .
J gene: TRBJ1-1
V gene: TRBV30

CDR3 DNA: TGTGCCAGCAGTTACTCAGTGAGGGGGGACGGTACGCAGTATTTT
CDR3 protein: CASSYSVRGDGTQYF
clone size: .
D gene: .
J gene: TRBJ2-3
V gene: TRBV6-5

CDR3 DNA: TGTGCCAGCAGTCGTGGACAGTACGAGCAGTACTTC
CDR3 protein: CASSRGQYEQYF
clone size: .
D gene: .
J gene: TRBJ2-7
V gene: TRBV6-5

CDR3 DNA: TGTGCCAGCAGTTACTCTAGGCAGGGGGCGAGCAATGAGCAGTTCTTC
CDR3 protein: CASSYSRQGASNEQFF
clone size: .
D gene: TRBD1
J gene: TRBJ2-1
V gene: TRBV6-5

CDR3 DNA: TGCGCCAGCACGGCAGTGGCTAACTATGGCTACACCTTC
CDR3 protein: CASTAVANYGYTF
clone size: .
D gene: .
J gene: TRBJ1-2
V gene: TRBV10-2

CDR3 DNA: TGTGCCAGCAGCAAGGTGGAAACTGAAGCTTTCTTT
CDR3 protein: CASSKVETEAFF
clone size: .
D gene: .
J gene: TRBJ1-1
V gene: TRBV7-9

CDR3 DNA: TGTGCCTGGAGCACTAGCGGGGGCGCAGATACGCAGTATTTT
CDR3 protein: CAWSTSGGADTQYF
clone size: once
D gene: TRBD2
J gene: TRBJ2-3
V gene: TRBV30

CDR3 DNA: TGTGCCAGCAGCCCGGGACTAGCGGGTCCCAATGAGCAGTTCTTC
CDR3 protein: CASSPGLAGPNEQFF
clone size: .
D gene: TRBD2
J gene: TRBJ2-1
V gene: TRBV7-2

CDR3 DNA: TGTGCCAGCAGTTACAGGCAGGCACTACAAGAGACCCAGTACTTC
CDR3 protein: CASSYRQALQETQYF
clone size: .
D gene: .
J gene: TRBJ2-5
V gene: TRBV6-6

CDR3 DNA: TGTGCCAGCAACACAGGATTGAACACTGAAGCTTTCTTT
CDR3 protein: CASNTGLNTEAFF
clone size: .
D gene: .
J gene: TRBJ1-1
V gene: TRBV7-2

CDR3 DNA: TGTGCCAGCAGCAAAATAGAGCAGGGGGTCGTGAACACTGAAGCTTTCTTT
CDR3 protein: CASSKIEQGVVNTEAFF
clone size: .
D gene: .
J gene: TRBJ1-1
V gene: TRBV21-1

CDR3 DNA: TGTGCCAGCAGCGTAGACAGGGACGGTGGCTACACCTTC
CDR3 protein: CASSVDRDGGYTF
clone size: .
D gene: .
J gene: TRBJ1-2
V gene: TRBV9

CDR3 DNA: TGTGCCAGTACCCCCTTCCAGGGGAGAACTCAGCCCCAGCATTTT
CDR3 protein: CASTPFQGRTQPQHF
clone size: .
D gene: .
J gene: TRBJ1-5
V gene: TRBV19

CDR3 DNA: TGTGCCAGCAGCTTAATCGGCTACGAGCAGTACTTC
CDR3 protein: CASSLIGYEQYF
clone size: .
D gene: .
J gene: TRBJ2-7
V gene: TRBV7-9

CDR3 DNA: TGTGCCAGCAGATTAGAGTTTTTCTCTGGAAACACCATATATTTT
CDR3 protein: CASRLEFFSGNTIYF
clone size: .
D gene: .
J gene: TRBJ1-3
V gene: TRBV6-1

CDR3 DNA: TGTGCCATCAGGTCTGAAGTAGAGACCCAGTACTTC
CDR3 protein: CAIRSEVETQYF
clone size: .
D gene: .
J gene: TRBJ2-5
V gene: TRBV10-3

CDR3 DNA: TGTGCCAGTAGGGGCAGGGGAACAGATACGCAGTATTTT
CDR3 protein: CASRGRGTDTQYF
clone size: .
D gene: .
J gene: TRBJ2-3
V gene: TRBV19

CDR3 DNA: TGTGCCAGCAGTGAGTGGCAGGGTGGGAACGAGCAGTACTTC
CDR3 protein: CASSEWQGGNEQYF
clone size: .
D gene: .
J gene: TRBJ2-7
V gene: TRBV2

CDR3 DNA: TGTGCCAGCAGCCCCGAAGGTTATCAGCCCCAGCATTTT
CDR3 protein: CASSPEGYQPQHF
clone size: .
D gene: .
J gene: TRBJ1-5
V gene: TRBV6-9

CDR3 DNA: TGTGCCAGCTCACCCATTAGCGGGAGCTCCTACAATGAGCAGTTCTTC
CDR3 protein: CASSPISGSSYNEQFF
clone size: few
D gene: TRBD2
J gene: TRBJ2-1
V gene: TRBV18

CDR3 DNA: TGCGCCAGCAGCAGGGATGGGGAGACCACAGATACGCAGTATTTT
CDR3 protein: CASSRDGETTDTQYF
clone size: medium-sized
D gene: .
J gene: TRBJ2-3
V gene: TRBV5-1

CDR3 DNA: TGTGCCAGCAGCTTAGCGGCAGCGGGAGCCGGCAATGAGCAGTTCTTC
CDR3 protein: CASSLAAAGAGNEQFF
clone size: .
D gene: TRBD2
J gene: TRBJ2-1
V gene: TRBV7-8

CDR3 DNA: TGTGCCACCGGGAGGCCCGTCAGCTCCTACAATGAGCAGTTCTTC
CDR3 protein: CATGRPVSSYNEQFF
clone size: .
D gene: TRBD2
J gene: TRBJ2-1
V gene: TRBV19

CDR3 DNA: TGTGCCAGCAGCCGGTCCGGACAAGCCGATTATCACTACACCTTC
CDR3 protein: CASSRSGQADYHYTF
clone size: .
D gene: .
J gene: TRBJ1-2
V gene: TRBV6-4

CDR3 DNA: TGTGCCAGCAGCTTAAACAGGGGTAGCTCCTACGAGCAGTACTTC
CDR3 protein: CASSLNRGSSYEQYF
clone size: .
D gene: TRBD1
J gene: TRBJ2-7
V gene: TRBV7-8

CDR3 DNA: TGTGCCAGTAGTACTACCGGACCGCTGGAGACCCAGTACTTC
CDR3 protein: CASSTTGPLETQYF
clone size: .
D gene: .
J gene: TRBJ2-5
V gene: TRBV19

CDR3 DNA: TGTGCCAGCAGCCGAGACAGGTACGAGCAGTACTTC
CDR3 protein: CASSRDRYEQYF
clone size: .
D gene: .
J gene: TRBJ2-7
V gene: TRBV13

CDR3 DNA: TGTGCCAGCAGCCGGGACAGGCAAGCAGATACGCAGTATTTT
CDR3 protein: CASSRDRQADTQYF
clone size: .
D gene: TRBD1
J gene: TRBJ2-3
V gene: TRBV7-7

CDR3 DNA: TGTGCCAGCAGGCCCAGACGGAGGTCTGGAAACACCATATATTTT
CDR3 protein: CASRPRRRSGNTIYF
clone size: .
D gene: .
J gene: TRBJ1-3
V gene: TRBV6-5

CDR3 DNA: TGCGCCAGCAGCTTGGTACTAGCGACCCGCAATGAGCAGTTCTTC
CDR3 protein: CASSLVLATRNEQFF
clone size: .
D gene: TRBD2
J gene: TRBJ2-1
V gene: TRBV5-1

CDR3 DNA: TGTGCCAGCAGCCGGGGATTGGTGGAGACCCAGTACTTC
CDR3 protein: CASSRGLVETQYF
clone size: .
D gene: .
J gene: TRBJ2-5
V gene: TRBV7-9

CDR3 DNA: TGTGCCAGCAGCCGCGCCAGGGGTACCGGGGAGCTGTTTTTT
CDR3 protein: CASSRARGTGELFF
clone size: .
D gene: .
J gene: TRBJ2-2
V gene: TRBV11-2

CDR3 DNA: TGTGCCAGCAGGACCGGGACTAACACAGATACGCAGTATTTT
CDR3 protein: CASRTGTNTDTQYF
clone size: .
D gene: TRBD2
J gene: TRBJ2-3
V gene: TRBV6-1

CDR3 DNA: TGTGCCAGCAGCGTAACCCGCCGGGGTAATGGGCAGTTCTTC
CDR3 protein: CASSVTRRGNGQFF
clone size: once
D gene: .
J gene: TRBJ2-1
V gene: TRBV9

CDR3 DNA: TGTGCCAGCAGCCGGGACCTAAGCACAGATACGCAGTATTTT
CDR3 protein: CASSRDLSTDTQYF
clone size: .
D gene: .
J gene: TRBJ2-3
V gene: TRBV7-9

CDR3 DNA: TGTGCCAGCAGCTCTTCGGCAGGGGGTACCCCTGGGGCCAACGTCCTGACTTTC
CDR3 protein: CASSSSAGGTPGANVLTF
clone size: .
D gene: TRBD1
J gene: TRBJ2-6
V gene: TRBV7-3

CDR3 DNA: TGTGCCTGGAGTGTATCGGGTGAGCCCCAGCATTTT
CDR3 protein: CAWSVSGEPQHF
clone size: few
D gene: .
J gene: TRBJ1-5
V gene: TRBV30

CDR3 DNA: TGTGCCAGCAGCCGGTTCGCGGGGGCTGGAGAGCAGTACTTC
CDR3 protein: CASSRFAGAGEQYF
clone size: .
D gene: .
J gene: TRBJ2-7
V gene: TRBV14

CDR3 DNA: TGTGCCAGCAGCGAAGCGGGAGGGGAGTACAATGAGCAGTTCTTC
CDR3 protein: CASSEAGGEYNEQFF
clone size: .
D gene: TRBD2
J gene: TRBJ2-1
V gene: TRBV9

CDR3 DNA: TGTGCCAGCAGTTTAAGTGGGGGTACGCAGTATTTT
CDR3 protein: CASSLSGGTQYF
clone size: .
D gene: .
J gene: TRBJ2-3
V gene: TRBV27

CDR3 DNA: TGTGCCAGCAGCTCGGGTCGATATGGCTACACCTTC
CDR3 protein: CASSSGRYGYTF
clone size: once
D gene: .
J gene: TRBJ1-2
V gene: TRBV11-1

CDR3 DNA: TGTGCCAGCAGCTTAGTTGGGGGTGCTGGAGATACGCAGTATTTT
CDR3 protein: CASSLVGGAGDTQYF
clone size: .
D gene: .
J gene: TRBJ2-3
V gene: TRBV7-2

CDR3 DNA: TGTGCCAGCAGTAGTTCCAGCGGCCTCCAAGAGACCCAGTACTTC
CDR3 protein: CASSSSSGLQETQYF
clone size: .
D gene: .
J gene: TRBJ2-5
V gene: TRBV6-6

CDR3 DNA: TGTGCCAGCAGCGTCTTGGGACAGGCTAACTATGGCTACACCTTC
CDR3 protein: CASSVLGQANYGYTF
clone size: .
D gene: TRBD1
J gene: TRBJ1-2
V gene: TRBV9

CDR3 DNA: TGTGCCAGCAGCATAGCAGGGGCAACTAATGAAAAACTGTTTTTT
CDR3 protein: CASSIAGATNEKLFF
clone size: .
D gene: .
J gene: TRBJ1-4
V gene: TRBV5-4

CDR3 DNA: TGTGCCAGCAGTGTGGACAGGGGGCTTGGCGGGGAGCTGTTTTTT
CDR3 protein: CASSVDRGLGGELFF
clone size: .
D gene: TRBD1
J gene: TRBJ2-2
V gene: TRBV6-1

CDR3 DNA: TGTGCCAGCAGCTTCAGGGTGGAGGGCTACACCTTC
CDR3 protein: CASSFRVEGYTF
clone size: .
D gene: .
J gene: TRBJ1-2
V gene: TRBV7-2

CDR3 DNA: TGTGCCAGCCTGGAGAGCCCCCAACAAGAGACCCAGTACTTC
CDR3 protein: CASLESPQQETQYF
clone size: .
D gene: .
J gene: TRBJ2-5
V gene: TRBV7-2

CDR3 DNA: TGTGCCAGCAGCTTTTCCGCTGAGGGACGCCCTTACAATGAGCAGTTCTTC
CDR3 protein: CASSFSAEGRPYNEQFF
clone size: .
D gene: .
J gene: TRBJ2-1
V gene: TRBV7-6